A single sample gave rise to the 14 T cell receptor beta chains below, sequenced in a study of vaccination effects on CD4 cells after COVID-19. The antigens these receptors bind are not known. ViraFEST used viral peptide pools to expand antigen-specific CD4+ T cells before sequencing. CD4+ T cells were isolated after around 10 days of culture. This individual tested PCR-positive for SARS-CoV-2 infection between March and December 2020. The repertoire was sequenced with immunoSEQ multiplex PCR; TCRdb's copy has only in-frame clones and lacks some. The sample yields roughly 27,000 clones, roughly two thirds seen once. The source was CD4+ T cells from PBMCs cultured with SARS-CoV-2 spike peptides, collected before COVID-19 vaccination. The receptors were sampled from a human donor who had a prior SARS-CoV-2 infection.

The CDR3 reads CASSLDADTQYF. The DNA of the CDR3 is TGTGCCAGCAGCTTGGACGCAGATACGCAGTATTTT. The chain links TRBV7-3 to TRBJ2-3, with no clear D. The CDR3 sequence is 12 residues long. CDR1 and CDR2 from the germline V gene are SGHTA and FQGTGA. Trimming removed 3 bases at V and 4 bases at J, with 5 bases between.

The sample holds a few counts of this clone. The rearrangement uses TRBV9 and TRBJ2-1, with a tentative D call TRBD2 (6 bases). V was pared by 2 bases and J by 8 bases, with 14 bases between. The CDR3 spans 14 residues. The germline CDR1 and CDR2 sequences are SGDLS and YYNGEE. The CDR3 DNA is TGTGCCAGCAGCGTCTCCCCGCGGGGCGATGAGCAGTTCTTC. It translates to CASSVSPRGDEQFF.

This clone is a singleton in its sample. This chain connects TRBV5-1 to TRBJ2-3, with unresolved D. The CDR3 covers 13 residues. Germline lookup yields CDR1 SGHRS and CDR2 YFSETQ. V dropped 5 bases and J dropped 5 bases, with 12 bases sitting between them. The CDR3 loop reads CASSDPGEDTQYF. In nucleotides, the CDR3 is TGCGCCAGCAGTGATCCCGGAGAAGATACGCAGTATTTT.

V is TRBV7-2 and J is TRBJ2-1; TRBD2 matches at 11 bases. V lost 3 bases to trimming and J lost 7 bases; unmatched junction nucleotides: 5. Germline V gene lookup returns CDR1 SGHTA and CDR2 FQGNSA. This CDR3 region has 15 residues. CDR3 nucleotide sequence: TGTGCCAGCAGCTTTGTGACTAGCGGGGAAAATGAGCAGTTCTTC. Protein product: CASSFVTSGENEQFF.

The chain couples TRBV9 to TRBJ2-3; 9 positions agree with TRBD2. V shed 3 bases, J shed 2 bases, and the junction held 10 bases outside the gene matches. There are 17 residues in the CDR3. From germline, CDR1 is SGDLS and CDR2 YYNGEE. DNA of the CDR3: TGTGCCAGCAGCGCCCCTCGACTAGCGGAAAACACAGATACGCAGTATTTT. Translated: CASSAPRLAENTDTQYF. Using reference TRBV9 and TRBJ2-3 for the parts outside the CDR3, the full variable domain is DSGVTQTPKHLITATGQRVTLRCSPRSGDLSVYWYQQSLDQGLQFLIQYYNGEERAKGNILERFSAQQFPDLHSELNLSSLELGDSALYFCASSAPRLAENTDTQYFGPGTRLTVL.

This sequence joins TRBV13 and TRBJ1-1; D not certain. This CDR3 comprises 14 residues. Germline CDR1 PRHDT, CDR2 FYEKMQ (reference sequence). V gave up 1 base and J gave up 5 bases, with 11 bases separating them. CDR3 DNA: TGTGCCAGCAGCTTAGACGTCTACTCGACTGAAGCTTTCTTT. It is translated as CASSLDVYSTEAFF. The full variable domain, in which reference TRBV13 and TRBJ1-1 provide the parts outside the CDR3, is AAGVIQSPRHLIKEKRETATLKCYPIPRHDTVYWYQQGPGQDPQFLISFYEKMQSDKGSIPDRFSAQQFSDYHSELNMSSLELGDSALYFCASSLDVYSTEAFFGQGTRLTVV.

The chain is built from TRBV19 and TRBJ2-4; D gene ambiguous. The CDR3 covers 12 residues. The V and J ends lost 3 bases and 9 bases respectively, with 9 bases between them. Looked up from germline, CDR1 is LNHDA and CDR2 is SQIVND (reference sequence). The CDR3 coding sequence is TGTGCCAGTAGTATGATTACCGGCATTCAGTACTTC. It yields the protein CASSMITGIQYF.

This clone has just a few counts. The chain links TRBV20-1 to TRBJ1-1; no clear D gene. The CDR3 has 10 residues. V was trimmed by 0 bases and J by 7 bases, leaving 3 bases between them. Germline loops: CDR1 DFQATT, CDR2 SNEGSKA (reference sequence). CDR3 nucleotides: TGCAGTGCTAGAGACCTTGAAGCTTTCTTT. It codes for CSARDLEAFF.

The chain links TRBV18 to TRBJ2-1; TRBD1 agrees at 7 bases. Germline V gene data show CDR1 as KGHSH and CDR2 as LQKENI. V lost 3 bases to trimming and J lost 8 bases; unmatched junction nucleotides: 4. This CDR3 spans 13 amino acids. The CDR3 region has the DNA TGTGCCAGCTCACCGCCGCAGGGGGATGAGCAGTTCTTC. It codes for CASSPPQGDEQFF.

The chain employs TRBV3-1 (or the pseudogene TRBV3-2) and TRBJ1-2; D is perhaps TRBD1 (5 bases). The CDR3 consists of 16 residues. The V and J ends lost 1 base and 2 bases respectively, with 14 bases between them. Germline V gene lookup returns CDR1 LGHDT and CDR2 YNNKEL (reference sequence). The DNA for the CDR3 is TGTGCCAGCAGCCAAGGGATACCGGGGACGAACTATGGCTACACCTTC. Its protein is CASSQGIPGTNYGYTF.

The chain couples TRBV10-3 to TRBJ2-7, with D perhaps TRBD1 or TRBD2 (5 bases each). This CDR3 region has 15 residues. V dropped 2 bases and J dropped 7 bases, with 18 bases sitting between them. Germline V gene lookup returns CDR1 ENHRY and CDR2 SYGVKD. CDR3 protein: CAISETGAPRGEQYF. The CDR3 DNA is TGTGCCATCAGTGAGACAGGAGCCCCTCGGGGTGAGCAGTACTTC.

In this sample, this clone turned up a few times. The chain recombines TRBV2 with TRBJ1-6; 7 bases line up with TRBD1. V was pared by 8 bases and J by 1 base, with 5 bases of the junction left unmatched. The CDR3 consists of 15 residues. Germline-derived CDR1 and CDR2 are SNHLY and FYNNEI. The CDR3 DNA follows: TGTGCCAGCGGTCGACAGGGATCCTATAATTCACCCCTCCACTTT. Protein sequence: CASGRQGSYNSPLHF.

The chain employs TRBV5-1 and TRBJ2-3; 9 nucleotides agree with TRBD2. Germline V gene lookup returns CDR1 SGHRS and CDR2 YFSETQ. The CDR3 covers 15 residues. After removal of 0 bases from V and 8 bases from J, the junction contained 7 bases not matched to a gene. The DNA of the CDR3 is TGCGCCAGCAGCTTGGCTCAAGCGGGGGGAGGTACGCAGTATTTT. This gives the protein CASSLAQAGGGTQYF.

This clone appeared once. The CDR3 sequence: CASSMAQGDGYTF. The CDR3 DNA is TGTGCCAGTAGTATGGCGCAGGGGGATGGCTACACCTTC. The V and J genes are TRBV19 and TRBJ1-2; TRBD1 matches 7 bases. Looked up from germline, CDR1 is LNHDA and CDR2 is SQIVND (reference sequence). J was trimmed by 6 bases and V by 3 bases; bases with no gene match: 4. The CDR3 totals 13 residues.